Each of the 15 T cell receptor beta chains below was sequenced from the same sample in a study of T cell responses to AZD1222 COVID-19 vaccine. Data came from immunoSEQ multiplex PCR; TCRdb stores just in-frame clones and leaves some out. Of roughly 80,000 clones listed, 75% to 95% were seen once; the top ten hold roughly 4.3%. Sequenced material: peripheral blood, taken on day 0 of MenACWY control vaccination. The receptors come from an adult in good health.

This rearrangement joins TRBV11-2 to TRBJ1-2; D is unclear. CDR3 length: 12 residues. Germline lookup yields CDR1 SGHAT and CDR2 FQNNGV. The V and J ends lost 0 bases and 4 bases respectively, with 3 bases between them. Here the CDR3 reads CASSLELYGYTF. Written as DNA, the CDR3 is TGTGCCAGCAGCTTAGAGCTCTATGGCTACACCTTC.

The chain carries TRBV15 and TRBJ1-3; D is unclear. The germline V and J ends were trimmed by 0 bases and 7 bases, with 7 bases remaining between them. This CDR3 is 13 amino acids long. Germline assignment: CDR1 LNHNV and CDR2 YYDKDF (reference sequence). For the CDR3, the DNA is TGTGCCACCAGCAGAGATCGTACGAACACCATATATTTT. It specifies CATSRDRTNTIYF.

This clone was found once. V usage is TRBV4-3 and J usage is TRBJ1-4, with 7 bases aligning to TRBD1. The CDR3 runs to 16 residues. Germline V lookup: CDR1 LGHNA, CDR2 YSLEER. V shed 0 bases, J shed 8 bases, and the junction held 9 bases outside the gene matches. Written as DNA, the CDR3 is TGCGCCAGCAGCCAAGATCTTCCAGGGGGAGGGGAAAAACTGTTTTTT. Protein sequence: CASSQDLPGGGEKLFF.

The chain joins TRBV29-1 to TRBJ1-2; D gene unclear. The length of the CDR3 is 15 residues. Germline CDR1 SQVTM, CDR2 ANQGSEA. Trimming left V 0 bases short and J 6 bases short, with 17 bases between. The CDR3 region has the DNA TGCAGCGTTGAAGATGATAAGAATTTAGCCGATGGCTACACCTTC. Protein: CSVEDDKNLADGYTF.

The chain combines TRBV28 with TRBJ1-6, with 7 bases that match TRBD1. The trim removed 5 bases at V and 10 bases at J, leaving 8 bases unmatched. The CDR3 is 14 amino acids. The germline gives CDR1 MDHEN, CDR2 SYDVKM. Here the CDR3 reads CASSPDREVSPLHF. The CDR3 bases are TGTGCCAGCAGTCCCGACAGGGAGGTGTCACCCCTCCACTTT.

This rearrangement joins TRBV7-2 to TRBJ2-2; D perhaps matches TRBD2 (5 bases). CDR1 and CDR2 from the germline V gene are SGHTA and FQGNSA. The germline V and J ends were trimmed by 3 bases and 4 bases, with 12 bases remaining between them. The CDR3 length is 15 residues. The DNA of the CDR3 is TGTGCCAGCAGCTTCGCTCTAGCTAGCACCGGGGAGCTGTTTTTT. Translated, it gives CASSFALASTGELFF. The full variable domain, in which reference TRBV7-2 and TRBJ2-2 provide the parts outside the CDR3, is GAGVSQSPSNKVTEKGKDVELRCDPISGHTALYWYRQSLGQGLEFLIYFQGNSAPDKSGLPSDRFSAERTGGSVSTLTIQRTQQEDSAVYLCASSFALASTGELFFGEGSRLTVL.

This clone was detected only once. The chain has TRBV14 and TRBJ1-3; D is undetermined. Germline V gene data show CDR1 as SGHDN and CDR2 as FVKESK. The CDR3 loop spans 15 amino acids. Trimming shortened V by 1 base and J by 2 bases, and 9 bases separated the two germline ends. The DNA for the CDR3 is TGTGCCAGCAGCCAAGTGCCGAGAGCTGGAAACACCATATATTTT. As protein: CASSQVPRAGNTIYF.

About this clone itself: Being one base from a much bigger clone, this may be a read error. CDR3 bases: TGTGCCAGCAGTGAATCGGGGGCAGGGCTCACTTATGGCTACACCTTC. Protein: CASSESGAGLTYGYTF. The chain recombines TRBV25-1 with TRBJ1-2, with D possibly matching TRBD1 (6 bases). There are 16 residues in the CDR3. Germline CDR1 reads MGHDK; CDR2 reads SYGVNS. The V gene lost 1 base and the J gene lost 5 bases, with 17 bases spanning the gap.

CDR3 sequence reads: CASSLMKGQESYEQYF. CDR3 coding DNA: TGTGCCAGCAGCTTAATGAAAGGACAGGAGTCCTACGAGCAGTACTTC. The J gene is TRBJ2-7, the V gene TRBV7-3, with TRBD1 identical over 7 bases. With 1 base clipped from V and 1 base from J, the junction kept 7 bases outside the gene matches. In germline, CDR1 is SGHTA, CDR2 FQGTGA. The CDR3 length is 16 residues. Together with reference TRBV7-3 and TRBJ2-7, the CDR3 gives the full variable domain: GAGVSQTPSNKVTEKGKYVELRCDPISGHTALYWYRQSLGQGPEFLIYFQGTGAADDSGLPNDRFFAVRPEGSVSTLKIQRTERGDSAVYLCASSLMKGQESYEQYFGPGTRLTVT.

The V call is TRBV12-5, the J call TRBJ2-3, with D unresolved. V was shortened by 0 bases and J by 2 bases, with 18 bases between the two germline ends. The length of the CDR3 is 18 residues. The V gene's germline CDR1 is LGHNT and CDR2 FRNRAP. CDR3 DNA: TGTGCTAGTGGTTTGGTACTCGGGTCGTCCCCCCCCACAGATACGCAGTATTTT. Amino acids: CASGLVLGSSPPTDTQYF.

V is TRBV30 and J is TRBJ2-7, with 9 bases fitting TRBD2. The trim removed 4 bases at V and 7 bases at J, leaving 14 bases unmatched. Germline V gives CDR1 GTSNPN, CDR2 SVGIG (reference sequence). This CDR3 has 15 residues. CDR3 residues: CAWTVAGGVAWEQYF. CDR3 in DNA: TGTGCCTGGACCGTCGCGGGGGGGGTAGCATGGGAGCAGTACTTC.

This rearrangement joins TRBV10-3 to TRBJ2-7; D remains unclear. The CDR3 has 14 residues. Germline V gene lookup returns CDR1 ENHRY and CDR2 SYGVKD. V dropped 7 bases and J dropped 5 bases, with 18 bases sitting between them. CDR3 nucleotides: TGTGCCATCACAGAGGACGATTGGTCCAACGAGCAGTACTTC. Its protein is CAITEDDWSNEQYF.

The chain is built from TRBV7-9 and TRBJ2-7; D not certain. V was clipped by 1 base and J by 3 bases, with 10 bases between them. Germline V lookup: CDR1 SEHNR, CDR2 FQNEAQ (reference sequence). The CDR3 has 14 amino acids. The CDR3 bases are TGTGCCAGCAGCTTAGTACCGGTCAGCTACGAGCAGTACTTC. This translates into CASSLVPVSYEQYF. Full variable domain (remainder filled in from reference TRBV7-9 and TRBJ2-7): DTGVSQNPRHKITKRGQNVTFRCDPISEHNRLYWYRQTLGQGPEFLTYFQNEAQLEKSRLLSDRFSAERPKGSFSTLEIQRTEQGDSAMYLCASSLVPVSYEQYFGPGTRLTVT.

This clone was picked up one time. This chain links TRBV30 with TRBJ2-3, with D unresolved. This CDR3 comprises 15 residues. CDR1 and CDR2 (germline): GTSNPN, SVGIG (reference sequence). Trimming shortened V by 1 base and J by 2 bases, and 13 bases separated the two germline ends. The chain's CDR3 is CAWSGGGADTDTQYF. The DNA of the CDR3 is TGTGCCTGGAGTGGGGGTGGAGCCGACACAGATACGCAGTATTTT.

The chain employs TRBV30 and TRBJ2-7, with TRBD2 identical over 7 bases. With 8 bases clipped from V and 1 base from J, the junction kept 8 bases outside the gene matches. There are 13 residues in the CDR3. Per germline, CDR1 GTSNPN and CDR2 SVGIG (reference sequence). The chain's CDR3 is CARSGRWSYEQYF. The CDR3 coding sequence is TGTGCCCGTAGCGGGCGCTGGTCCTACGAGCAGTACTTC.